The sequence of this TCR beta chain was determined in a study of T cell responses to AZD1222 COVID-19 vaccine. The study, taken as a whole, reports: Recipients of two AZD1222 doses showed rising Spike-specific TCR breadth and depth.

The V gene lost 6 bases and the J gene lost 3 bases, with 20 bases spanning the gap. The CDR3 is 16 residues long. CDR1 and CDR2 from the germline V gene are SNHLY and FYNNEI. For this clone: The antigen is undetermined.

Repertoires were generated with immunoSEQ multiplex PCR, while TCRdb's copy carries only in-frame clones and drops some. The sample lists about 180,000 clones; 88% were seen once. This clonotype originated in an adult in good health. The rearrangement links TRBV2 to TRBJ1-2; no firm D call. The input for sequencing was peripheral blood, taken on day 0 of AZD1222 vaccination. DNA of the CDR3: TGTGCCAGCAGAAACCCAGGACGGACCGGGGACTATGGCTACACCTTC. Translating it yields CASRNPGRTGDYGYTF.